This note documents a single T cell receptor (beta chain) sequence. Repertoires were generated with immunoSEQ multiplex PCR, while TCRdb's copy carries only in-frame clones and drops some. This repertoire shows about 31,000 clones, approximately 86% found once; its top ten account for about 54%. Germline V gene sequence: CDR1 KGHSH, CDR2 LQKENI. This CDR3 comprises 15 residues. Trimming cost V 0 bases and J 6 bases; bases outside gene matches: 2. The source of the sample is a study of OX40 agonist ivuxolimab in advanced cancers. The TCR originated in an adult with an advanced solid tumor such as melanoma, head and neck, liver or kidney cancer. The chain couples TRBV18 to TRBJ1-6, with 7 bases matching TRBD1. Sequenced material: CD4+ or CD8+ T cells sorted from blood, taken in a trial of the OX40 agonist ivuxolimab. The CDR3 reads CASSPPGQPNSPLHF. DNA for the CDR3: TGTGCCAGCTCACCACCGGGACAGCCTAATTCACCCCTCCACTTT.